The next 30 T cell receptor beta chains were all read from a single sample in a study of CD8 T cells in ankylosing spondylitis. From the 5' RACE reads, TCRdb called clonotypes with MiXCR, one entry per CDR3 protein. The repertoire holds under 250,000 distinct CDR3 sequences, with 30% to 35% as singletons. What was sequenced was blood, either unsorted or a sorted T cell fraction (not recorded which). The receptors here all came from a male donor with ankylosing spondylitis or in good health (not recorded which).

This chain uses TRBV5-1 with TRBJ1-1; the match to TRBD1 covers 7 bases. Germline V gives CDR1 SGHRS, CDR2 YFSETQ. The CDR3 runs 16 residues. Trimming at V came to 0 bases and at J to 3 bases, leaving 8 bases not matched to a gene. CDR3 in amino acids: CASSLGGTGVHTEAFF. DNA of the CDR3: TGCGCCAGCAGCTTGGGAGGAACAGGGGTGCACACTGAAGCTTTCTTT.

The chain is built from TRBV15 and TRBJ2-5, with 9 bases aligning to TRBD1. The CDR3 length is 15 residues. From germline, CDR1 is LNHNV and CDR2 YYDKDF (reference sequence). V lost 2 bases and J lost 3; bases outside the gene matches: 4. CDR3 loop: CATSRSWTGEETQYF. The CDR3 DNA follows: TGTGCCACCAGCAGATCCTGGACAGGGGAAGAGACCCAGTACTTC.

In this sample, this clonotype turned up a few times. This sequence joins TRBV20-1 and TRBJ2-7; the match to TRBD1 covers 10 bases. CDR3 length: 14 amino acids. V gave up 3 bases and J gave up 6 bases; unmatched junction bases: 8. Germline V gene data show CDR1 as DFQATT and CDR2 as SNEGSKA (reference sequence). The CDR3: CSARPPGQGFEQYF. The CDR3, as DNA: TGCAGTGCTAGGCCCCCGGGACAGGGGTTCGAGCAGTACTTC.

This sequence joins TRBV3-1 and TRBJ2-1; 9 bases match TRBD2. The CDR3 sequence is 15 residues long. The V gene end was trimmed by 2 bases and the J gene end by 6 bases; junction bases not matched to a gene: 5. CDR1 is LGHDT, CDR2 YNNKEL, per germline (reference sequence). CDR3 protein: CASSQLIAGVNEQFF. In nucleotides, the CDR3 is TGTGCCAGCAGCCAATTGATAGCGGGGGTCAATGAGCAGTTCTTC.

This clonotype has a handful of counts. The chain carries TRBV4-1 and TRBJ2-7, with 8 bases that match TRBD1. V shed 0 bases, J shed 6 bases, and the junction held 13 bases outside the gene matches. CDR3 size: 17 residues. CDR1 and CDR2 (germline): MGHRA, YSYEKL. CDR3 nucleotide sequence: TGCGCCAGCAGCCAAGATCCGAGGCAGGGGGCTCAATCCGAGCAGTACTTC. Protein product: CASSQDPRQGAQSEQYF.

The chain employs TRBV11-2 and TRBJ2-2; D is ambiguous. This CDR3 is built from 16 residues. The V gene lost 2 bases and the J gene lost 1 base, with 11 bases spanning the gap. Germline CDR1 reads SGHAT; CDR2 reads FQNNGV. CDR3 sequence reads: CASSLLGSKNTGELFF. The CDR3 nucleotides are TGTGCCAGCAGCTTATTGGGGTCAAAGAACACCGGGGAGCTGTTTTTT.

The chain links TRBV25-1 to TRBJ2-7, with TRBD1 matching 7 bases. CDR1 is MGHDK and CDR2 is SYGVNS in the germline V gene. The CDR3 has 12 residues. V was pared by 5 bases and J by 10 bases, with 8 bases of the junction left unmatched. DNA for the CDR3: TGTGCCAGCAGTATCGGGACAGATGATCAGTACTTC. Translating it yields CASSIGTDDQYF.

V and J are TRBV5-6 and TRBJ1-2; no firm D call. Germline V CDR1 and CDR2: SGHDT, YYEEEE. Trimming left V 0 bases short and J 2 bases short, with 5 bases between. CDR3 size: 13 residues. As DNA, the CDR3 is TGTGCCAGCAGCTTGGGGATGAACTATGGCTACACCTTC. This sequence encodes CASSLGMNYGYTF.

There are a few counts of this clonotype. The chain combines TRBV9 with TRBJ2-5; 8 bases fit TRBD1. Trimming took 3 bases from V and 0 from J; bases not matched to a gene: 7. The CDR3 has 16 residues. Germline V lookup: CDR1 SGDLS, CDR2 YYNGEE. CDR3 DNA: TGTGCCAGCAGCGCCACAGGGGGTGCGTACCAAGAGACCCAGTACTTC. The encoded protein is CASSATGGAYQETQYF.

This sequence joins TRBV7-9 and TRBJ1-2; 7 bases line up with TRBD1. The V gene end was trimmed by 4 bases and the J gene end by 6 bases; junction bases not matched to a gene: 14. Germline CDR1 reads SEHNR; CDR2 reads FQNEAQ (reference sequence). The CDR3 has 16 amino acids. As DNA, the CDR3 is TGTGCCAGCAGCTCTGATAGGGACAGACTCGGACATGGCTACACCTTC. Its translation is CASSSDRDRLGHGYTF.

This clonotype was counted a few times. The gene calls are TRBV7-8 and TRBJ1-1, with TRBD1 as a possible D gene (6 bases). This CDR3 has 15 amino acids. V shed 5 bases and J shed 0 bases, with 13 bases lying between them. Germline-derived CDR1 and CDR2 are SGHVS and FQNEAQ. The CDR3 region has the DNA TGTGCCAGCAGCCCGCGGACAGCCGTGAACACTGAAGCTTTCTTT. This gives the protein CASSPRTAVNTEAFF.

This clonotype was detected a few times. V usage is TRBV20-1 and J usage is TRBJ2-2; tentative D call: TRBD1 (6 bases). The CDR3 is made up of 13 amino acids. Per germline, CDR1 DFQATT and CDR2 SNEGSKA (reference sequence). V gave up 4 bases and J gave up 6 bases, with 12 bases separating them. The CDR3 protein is CSAIETGPGELFF. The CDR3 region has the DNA TGCAGTGCTATAGAGACAGGCCCCGGGGAGCTGTTTTTT.

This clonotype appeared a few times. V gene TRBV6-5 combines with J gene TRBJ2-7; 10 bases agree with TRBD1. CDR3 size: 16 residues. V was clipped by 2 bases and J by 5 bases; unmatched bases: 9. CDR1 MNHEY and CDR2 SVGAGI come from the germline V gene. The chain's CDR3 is CASSYPTGTGVNEQYF. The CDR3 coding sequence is TGTGCCAGCAGTTACCCAACCGGGACAGGGGTTAACGAGCAGTACTTC.

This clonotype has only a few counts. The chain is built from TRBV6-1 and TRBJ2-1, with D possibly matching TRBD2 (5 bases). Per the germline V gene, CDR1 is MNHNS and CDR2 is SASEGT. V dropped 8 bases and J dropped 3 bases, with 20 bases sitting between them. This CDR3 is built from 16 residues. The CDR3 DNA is TGTGCCAGCTCGAAAGGGTATTCGGAGGTCTACAATGAGCAGTTCTTC. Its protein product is CASSKGYSEVYNEQFF.

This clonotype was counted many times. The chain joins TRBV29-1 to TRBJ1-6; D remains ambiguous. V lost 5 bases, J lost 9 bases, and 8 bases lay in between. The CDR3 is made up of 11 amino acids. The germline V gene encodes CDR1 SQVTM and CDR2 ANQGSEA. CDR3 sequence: CSVKQFSPLHF. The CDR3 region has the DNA TGCAGCGTTAAGCAGTTTTCACCCCTCCACTTT.

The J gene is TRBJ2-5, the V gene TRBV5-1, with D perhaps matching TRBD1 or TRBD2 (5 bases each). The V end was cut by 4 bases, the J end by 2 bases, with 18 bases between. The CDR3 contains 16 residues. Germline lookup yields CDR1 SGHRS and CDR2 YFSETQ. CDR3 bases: TGCGCCAGCAGCCAAGGGACCGCCCCAACACAAGAGACCCAGTACTTC. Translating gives CASSQGTAPTQETQYF.

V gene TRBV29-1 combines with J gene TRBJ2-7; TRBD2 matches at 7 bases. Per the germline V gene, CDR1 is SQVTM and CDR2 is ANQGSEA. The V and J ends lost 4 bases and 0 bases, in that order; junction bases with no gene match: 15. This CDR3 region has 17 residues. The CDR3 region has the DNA TGCAGCGTTGGGGGGGGGTCGAGGACGCTCAGCTCCTACGAGCAGTACTTC. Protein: CSVGGGSRTLSSYEQYF.

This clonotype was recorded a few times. The CDR3 DNA sequence: TGCGCCAGCAGCTTGGGGACGCCAGGGGGGACTGAAGCTTTCTTT. The encoded protein is CASSLGTPGGTEAFF. The V gene is TRBV5-1, the J gene TRBJ1-1, with 7 bases that match TRBD1. CDR1 SGHRS and CDR2 YFSETQ come from the germline V gene. The CDR3 is made up of 15 amino acids. The junction had 7 bases not matched to a gene; V was cut back by 0 bases and J by 5 bases. Drawing the rest from reference TRBV5-1 and TRBJ1-1, the complete variable domain is KAGVTQTPRYLIKTRGQQVTLSCSPISGHRSVSWYQQTPGQGLQFLFEYFSETQRNKGNFPGRFSGRQFSNSRSEMNVSTLELGDSALYLCASSLGTPGGTEAFFGQGTRLTVV.

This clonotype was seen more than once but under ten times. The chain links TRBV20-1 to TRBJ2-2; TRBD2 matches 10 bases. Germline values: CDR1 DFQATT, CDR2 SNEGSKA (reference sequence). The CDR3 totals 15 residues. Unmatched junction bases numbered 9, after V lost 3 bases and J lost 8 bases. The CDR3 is CSARASGGPRGELFF. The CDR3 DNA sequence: TGCAGTGCTAGGGCTAGCGGGGGCCCTAGAGGGGAGCTGTTTTTT.

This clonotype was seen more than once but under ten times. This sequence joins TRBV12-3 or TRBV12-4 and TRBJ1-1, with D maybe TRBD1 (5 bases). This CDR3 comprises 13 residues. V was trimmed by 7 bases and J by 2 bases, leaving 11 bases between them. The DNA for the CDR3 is TGTGCCAGCACCTTACGGGACAACACTGAAGCTTTCTTT. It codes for CASTLRDNTEAFF.

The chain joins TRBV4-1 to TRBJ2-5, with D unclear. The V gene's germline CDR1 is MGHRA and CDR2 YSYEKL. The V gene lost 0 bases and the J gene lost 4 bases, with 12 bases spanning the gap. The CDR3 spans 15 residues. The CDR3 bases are TGCGCCAGCAGCCAAGATTTCGCCATGGGAGAGACCCAGTACTTC. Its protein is CASSQDFAMGETQYF.

The CDR3 nucleotides are TGCGCCAGCAGCGTGGTAGCGGGGGGGCTGAATGAGCAGTTCTTC. Amino acids: CASSVVAGGLNEQFF. V is TRBV5-1 and J is TRBJ2-1, with TRBD2 matching 11 bases. Trimming at V came to 4 bases and at J to 7 bases, leaving 7 bases not matched to a gene. Germline loops: CDR1 SGHRS, CDR2 YFSETQ. The CDR3 is 15 residues long.

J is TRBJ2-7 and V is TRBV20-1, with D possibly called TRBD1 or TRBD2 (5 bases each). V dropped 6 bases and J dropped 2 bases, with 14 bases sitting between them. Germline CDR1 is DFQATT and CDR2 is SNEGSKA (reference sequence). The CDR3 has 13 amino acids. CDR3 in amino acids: CSAKRDGTYEQYF. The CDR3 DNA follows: TGCAGTGCCAAACGGGACGGAACCTACGAGCAGTACTTC.

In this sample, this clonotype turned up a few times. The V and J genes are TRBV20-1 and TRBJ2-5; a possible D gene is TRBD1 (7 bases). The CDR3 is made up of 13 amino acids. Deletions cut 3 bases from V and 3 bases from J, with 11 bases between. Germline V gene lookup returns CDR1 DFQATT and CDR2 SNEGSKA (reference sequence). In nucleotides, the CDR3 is TGCAGTGCTAGTGGAGGGGGCAAAGAGACCCAGTACTTC. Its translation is CSASGGGKETQYF.

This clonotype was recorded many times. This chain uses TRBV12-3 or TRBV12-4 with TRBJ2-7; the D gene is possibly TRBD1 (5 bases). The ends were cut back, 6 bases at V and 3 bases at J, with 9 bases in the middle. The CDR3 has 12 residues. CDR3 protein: CASRGQGYEQYF. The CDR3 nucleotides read TGTGCCAGCAGGGGTCAGGGCTACGAGCAGTACTTC.

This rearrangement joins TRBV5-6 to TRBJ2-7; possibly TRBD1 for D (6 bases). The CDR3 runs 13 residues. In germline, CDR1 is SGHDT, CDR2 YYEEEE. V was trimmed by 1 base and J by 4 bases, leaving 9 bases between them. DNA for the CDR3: TGTGCCAGCAGCTTGTACAGGGAATACGAGCAGTACTTC. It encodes CASSLYREYEQYF.

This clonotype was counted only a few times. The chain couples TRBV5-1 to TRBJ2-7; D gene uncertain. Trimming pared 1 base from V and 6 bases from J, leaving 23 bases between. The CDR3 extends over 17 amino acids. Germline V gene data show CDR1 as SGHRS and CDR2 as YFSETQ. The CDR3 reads CASSLRLPPGPKSEQYF. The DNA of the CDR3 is TGCGCCAGCAGCTTGAGATTGCCGCCGGGCCCAAAATCCGAGCAGTACTTC.

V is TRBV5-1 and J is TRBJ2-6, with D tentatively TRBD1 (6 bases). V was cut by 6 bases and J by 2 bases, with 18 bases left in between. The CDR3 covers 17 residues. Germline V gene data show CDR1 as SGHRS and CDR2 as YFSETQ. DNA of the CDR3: TGCGCCAGCACCCTCGAAGGCCAGGGGACTGGGGCCAACGTCCTGACTTTC. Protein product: CASTLEGQGTGANVLTF.

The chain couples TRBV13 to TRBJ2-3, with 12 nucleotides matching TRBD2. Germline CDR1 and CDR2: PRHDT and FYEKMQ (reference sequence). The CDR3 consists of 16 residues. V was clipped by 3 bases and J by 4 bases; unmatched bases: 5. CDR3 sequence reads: CASSLPLAGGADTQYF. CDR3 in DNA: TGTGCCAGCAGCTTGCCGCTAGCGGGAGGGGCAGATACGCAGTATTTT.

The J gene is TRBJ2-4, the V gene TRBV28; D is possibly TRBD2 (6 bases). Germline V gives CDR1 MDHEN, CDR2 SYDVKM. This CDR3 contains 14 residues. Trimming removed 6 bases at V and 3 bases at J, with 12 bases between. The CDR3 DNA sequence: TGTGCCAGCAGCGGTAGGCGGGGCAAAAACATTCAGTACTTC. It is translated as CASSGRRGKNIQYF. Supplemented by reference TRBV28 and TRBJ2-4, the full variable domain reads DVKVTQSSRYLVKRTGEKVFLECVQDMDHENMFWYRQDPGLGLRLIYFSYDVKMKEKGDIPEGYSVSREKKERFSLILESASTNQTSMYLCASSGRRGKNIQYFGAGTRLSVL.